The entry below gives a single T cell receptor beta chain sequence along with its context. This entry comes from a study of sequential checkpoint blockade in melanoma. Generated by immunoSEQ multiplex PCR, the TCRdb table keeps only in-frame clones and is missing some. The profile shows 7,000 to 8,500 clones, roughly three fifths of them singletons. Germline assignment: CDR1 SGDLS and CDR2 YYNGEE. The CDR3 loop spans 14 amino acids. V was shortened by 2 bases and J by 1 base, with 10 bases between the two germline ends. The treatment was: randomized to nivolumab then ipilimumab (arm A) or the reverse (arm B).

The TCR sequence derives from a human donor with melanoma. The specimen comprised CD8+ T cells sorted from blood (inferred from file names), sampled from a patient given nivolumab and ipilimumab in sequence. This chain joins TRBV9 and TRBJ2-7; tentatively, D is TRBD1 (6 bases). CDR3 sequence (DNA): TGTGCCAGCAGCGTCGGACAGCGGTCCTACGAGCAGTACTTC. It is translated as CASSVGQRSYEQYF.